This T cell receptor beta chain was recovered during a study of blood T cell repertoires in COVID-19. At the level of the study: COVID-19 samples collected from the United States, Italy and Spain covered acute and convalescent phases. Sources were T cells, B-cell-depleted T cells, or PBMCs; the material itself was cDNA or gDNA.

Here immunoSEQ multiplex PCR was the method, and the copy in TCRdb shows in-frame clones only, minus some. The sample has about 11,000 clones; 84% are singletons. Sequencing was performed on peripheral blood. The source of this sequence is a man aged 45-65 years with active COVID-19.

The CDR3 protein is CASVSTSGYNEQFF. The CDR3 nucleotides are TGTGCCAGCGTGTCTACATCGGGCTACAATGAGCAGTTCTTC. J is TRBJ2-1 and V is TRBV28; D not resolved. Between the trimmed V and J ends, which lost 8 bases and 3 bases, there was a span of 14 bases. Germline-derived CDR1 and CDR2 are MDHEN and SYDVKM. CDR3 length equals 14 residues.